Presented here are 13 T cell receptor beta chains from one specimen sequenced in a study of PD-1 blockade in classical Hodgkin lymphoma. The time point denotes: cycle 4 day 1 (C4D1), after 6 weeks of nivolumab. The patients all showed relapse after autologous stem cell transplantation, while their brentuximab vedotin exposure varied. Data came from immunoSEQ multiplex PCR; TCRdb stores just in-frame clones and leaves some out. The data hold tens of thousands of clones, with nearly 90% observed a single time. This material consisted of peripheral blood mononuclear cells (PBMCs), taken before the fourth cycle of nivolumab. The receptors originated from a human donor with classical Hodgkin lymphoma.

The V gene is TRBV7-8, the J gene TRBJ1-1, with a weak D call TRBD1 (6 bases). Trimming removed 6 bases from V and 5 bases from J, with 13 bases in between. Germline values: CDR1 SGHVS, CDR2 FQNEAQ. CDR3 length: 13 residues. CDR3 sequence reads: CASSHYRDTEAFF. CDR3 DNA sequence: TGTGCCAGCAGTCACTACAGGGATACTGAAGCTTTCTTT.

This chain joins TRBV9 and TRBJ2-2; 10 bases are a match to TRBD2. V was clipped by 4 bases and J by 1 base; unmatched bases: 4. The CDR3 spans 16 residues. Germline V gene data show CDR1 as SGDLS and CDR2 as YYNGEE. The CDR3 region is CASSFSGGWNTGELFF. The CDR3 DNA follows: TGTGCCAGCAGCTTTAGCGGGGGGTGGAACACCGGGGAGCTGTTTTTT. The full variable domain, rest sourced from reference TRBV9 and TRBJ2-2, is DSGVTQTPKHLITATGQRVTLRCSPRSGDLSVYWYQQSLDQGLQFLIQYYNGEERAKGNILERFSAQQFPDLHSELNLSSLELGDSALYFCASSFSGGWNTGELFFGEGSRLTVL.

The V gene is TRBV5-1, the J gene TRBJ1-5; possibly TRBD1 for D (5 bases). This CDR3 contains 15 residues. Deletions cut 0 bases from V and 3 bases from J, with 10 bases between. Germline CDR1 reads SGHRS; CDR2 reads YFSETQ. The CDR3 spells CASSLAGAPNQPQHF. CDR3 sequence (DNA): TGCGCCAGCAGCTTGGCCGGGGCTCCCAATCAGCCCCAGCATTTT.

The CDR3 spells CASSLGTGGPYEQYF. In DNA, the CDR3 is TGCGCCAGCAGCTTGGGGACGGGGGGGCCCTACGAGCAGTACTTC. The rearrangement joins TRBV5-1 to TRBJ2-7, with TRBD2 identical over 8 bases. CDR3 length equals 15 residues. Germline trimming cut 0 bases from V and 2 bases from J; bases unmatched to any gene: 4. CDR1 SGHRS and CDR2 YFSETQ come from the germline V gene.

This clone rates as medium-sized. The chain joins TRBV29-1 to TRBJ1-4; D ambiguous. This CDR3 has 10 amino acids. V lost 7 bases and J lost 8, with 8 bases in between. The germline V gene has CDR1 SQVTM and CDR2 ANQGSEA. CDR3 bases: TGCAGCGCAAAGGAGGAAAAACTGTTTTTT. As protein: CSAKEEKLFF.

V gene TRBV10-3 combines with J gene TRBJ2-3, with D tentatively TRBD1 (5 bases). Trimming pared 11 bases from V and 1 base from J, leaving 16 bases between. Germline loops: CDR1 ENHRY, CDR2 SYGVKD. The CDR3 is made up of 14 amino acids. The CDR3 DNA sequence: TGTGCCCCACAGGCCGGGTGGGGCACAGATACGCAGTATTTT. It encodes CAPQAGWGTDTQYF.

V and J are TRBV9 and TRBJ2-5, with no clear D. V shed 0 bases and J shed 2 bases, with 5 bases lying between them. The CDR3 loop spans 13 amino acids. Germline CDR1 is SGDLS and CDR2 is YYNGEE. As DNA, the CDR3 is TGTGCCAGCAGCGTAGATGTGCAAGAGACCCAGTACTTC. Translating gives CASSVDVQETQYF.

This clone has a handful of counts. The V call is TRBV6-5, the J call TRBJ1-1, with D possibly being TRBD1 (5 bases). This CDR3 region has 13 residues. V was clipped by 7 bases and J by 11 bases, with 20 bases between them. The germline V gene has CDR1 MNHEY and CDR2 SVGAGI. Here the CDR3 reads CASISPIGQGAFF. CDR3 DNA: TGTGCCAGCATCTCCCCTATAGGACAAGGGGCTTTCTTT.

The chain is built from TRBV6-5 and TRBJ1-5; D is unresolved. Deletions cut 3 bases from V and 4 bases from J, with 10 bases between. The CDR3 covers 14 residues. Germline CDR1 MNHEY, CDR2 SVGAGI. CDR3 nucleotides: TGTGCCAGCAGTTATGAACGGGGAAATCAGCCCCAGCATTTT. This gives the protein CASSYERGNQPQHF.

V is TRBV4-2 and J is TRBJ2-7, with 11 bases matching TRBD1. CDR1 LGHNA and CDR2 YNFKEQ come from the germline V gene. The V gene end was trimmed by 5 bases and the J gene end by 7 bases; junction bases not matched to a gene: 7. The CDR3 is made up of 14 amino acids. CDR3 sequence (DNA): TGTGCCAGCAGCGGACAGGGGGCTGCCGAGGAGCAGTACTTC. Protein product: CASSGQGAAEEQYF.

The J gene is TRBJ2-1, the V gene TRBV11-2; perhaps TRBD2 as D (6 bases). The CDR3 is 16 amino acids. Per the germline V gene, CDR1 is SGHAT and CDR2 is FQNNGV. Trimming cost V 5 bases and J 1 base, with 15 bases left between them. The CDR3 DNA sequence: TGTGCCAGCAGCCCTTTCGGGGGAACATCCTACAATGAGCAGTTCTTC. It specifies CASSPFGGTSYNEQFF.

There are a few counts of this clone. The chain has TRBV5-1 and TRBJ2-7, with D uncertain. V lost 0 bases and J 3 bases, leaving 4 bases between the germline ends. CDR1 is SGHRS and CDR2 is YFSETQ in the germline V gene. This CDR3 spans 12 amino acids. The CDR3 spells CASSLGDYEQYF. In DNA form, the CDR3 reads TGCGCCAGCAGCTTGGGAGACTACGAGCAGTACTTC.

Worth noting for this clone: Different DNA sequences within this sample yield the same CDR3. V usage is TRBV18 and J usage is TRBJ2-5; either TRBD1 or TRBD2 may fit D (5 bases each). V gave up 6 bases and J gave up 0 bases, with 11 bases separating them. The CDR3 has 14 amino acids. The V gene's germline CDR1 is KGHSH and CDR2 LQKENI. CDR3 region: CASSQGRNQETQYF. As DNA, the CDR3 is TGTGCCAGCTCTCAGGGACGTAACCAAGAGACCCAGTACTTC.